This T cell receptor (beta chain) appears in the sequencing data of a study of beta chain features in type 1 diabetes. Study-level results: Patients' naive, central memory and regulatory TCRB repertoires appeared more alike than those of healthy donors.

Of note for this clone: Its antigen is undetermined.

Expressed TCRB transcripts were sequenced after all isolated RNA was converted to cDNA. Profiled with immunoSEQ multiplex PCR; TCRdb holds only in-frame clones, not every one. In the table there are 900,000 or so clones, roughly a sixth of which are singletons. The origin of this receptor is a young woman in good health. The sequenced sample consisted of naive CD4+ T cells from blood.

The CDR3 region has the DNA TGTGCCAGTAGGCCAAGCGGGAGTCACACCGGGGAGCTGTTTTTT. It is translated as CASRPSGSHTGELFF. The chain uses TRBV7-9 and TRBJ2-2; TRBD2 aligns across 8 bases. Per germline, CDR1 SEHNR and CDR2 FQNEAQ (reference sequence). Germline trimming cut 9 bases from V and 3 bases from J; bases unmatched to any gene: 9. The CDR3 extends over 15 amino acids.